Sequencing of this TCR beta chain was carried out in a study of cytomegalovirus exposure and HLA in healthy donors. Overall study results and limits: Through in vitro validation, three CMV-associated chains were shown to be specific for CMV antigens. It was reported in a later analysis that an Asian-associated ancestry cluster showed fewer N-insertions than the approximately 670-donor mean.

Trimming removed 7 bases at V and 4 bases at J, with 20 bases between. CDR1 and CDR2 from the germline V gene are SNHLY and FYNNEI. The CDR3 contains 16 residues. To note about this clone: As yet, its antigen is unknown.

The PCR ran on 60 Vbeta and 13 Jbeta primers. Source study methods: The authors later counted approximately 80 million unique TCR beta chains, approximately 12 million of them shared. The assay was immunoSEQ multiplex PCR, and TCRdb's table has in-frame clones only and misses some. V and J calls and clone size are as listed in that table; D and trimming were resolved from the DNA. The table has approximately 110,000 clones, about 81% seen once. The rearrangement joins TRBV2 to TRBJ2-1; D call uncertain. Sequencing input: PBMCs. The TCR originated in a woman in her twenties or thirties in good health and CMV-seronegative. The CDR3 region has the DNA TGTGCCAGCAAGGTATCCGGCGTGGAGTCTTACAATGAGCAGTTCTTC. It yields the protein CASKVSGVESYNEQFF.